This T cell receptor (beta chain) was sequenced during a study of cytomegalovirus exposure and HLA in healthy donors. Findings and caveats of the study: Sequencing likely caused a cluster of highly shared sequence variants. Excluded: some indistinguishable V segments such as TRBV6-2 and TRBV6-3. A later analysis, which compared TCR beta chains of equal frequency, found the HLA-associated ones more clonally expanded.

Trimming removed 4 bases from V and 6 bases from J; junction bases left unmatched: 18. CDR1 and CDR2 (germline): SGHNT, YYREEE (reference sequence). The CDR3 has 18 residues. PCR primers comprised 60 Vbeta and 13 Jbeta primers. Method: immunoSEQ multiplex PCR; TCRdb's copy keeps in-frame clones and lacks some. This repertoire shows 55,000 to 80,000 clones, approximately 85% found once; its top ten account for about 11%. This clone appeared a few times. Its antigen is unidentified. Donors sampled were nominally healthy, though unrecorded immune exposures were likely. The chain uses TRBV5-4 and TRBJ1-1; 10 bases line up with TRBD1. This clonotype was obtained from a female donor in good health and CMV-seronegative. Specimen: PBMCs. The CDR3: CASSVGGGTGAFLPEAFF. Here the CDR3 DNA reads TGTGCCAGCAGCGTCGGAGGTGGGACAGGGGCTTTCTTACCTGAAGCTTTCTTT.